This TCR beta chain stems from a study of CD8+ T cells in alopecia areata (dated by TCRdb to between 2018 and 2020). Looking at the study overall: The treated patients took part in an open-label pilot trial in which moderate-to-severe alopecia areata was treated with oral tofacitinib at 5 to 10 mg twice daily. Tofacitinib was given for 6 to 18 months, followed by 6 months of follow-up off drug to assess delayed response and recurrence. The SALT score, which quantifies the percentage of affected scalp surface area, was used to measure disease severity in treated patients. To study T cell clonal expansion in alopecia areata, the researchers applied high-throughput TCRbeta sequencing to both the C3H/HeJ mouse model and human patients. On the human side, TCRbeta sequencing was run on scalp tissue and on sorted CD4+ and CD8+ peripheral blood T cells from healthy controls and from alopecia areata patients with either patchy or totalis/universalis disease. Biopsies were taken from tofacitinib-treated patients at baseline and at 4 and 24 weeks of treatment, and a later scalp biopsy was taken in several of the tofacitinib-treated patients. Scalp clonality was compared across normal scalp (n=4), patchy alopecia areata scalp (n=8), and alopecia totalis/universalis scalp (n=8). RNA was obtained with the PAXgene miRNA kit for fixed scalp, the miRNeasy kit for PBMCs, and the RNeasy kit for mouse skin. TCRbeta CDR3 regions were amplified by immunoSEQ multiplex PCR using 35 Vbeta forward and 13 Jbeta reverse primers.

Overall results and qualifications from the work: Compared with normal scalp, lesional scalp had higher clonality and more expanded CD8+ clones, particularly in alopecia totalis/universalis, a pattern that suggests antigenic drive. Many expanded lesional clones persisted in scalp and blood during tofacitinib treatment, which may partly explain relapse after stopping treatment. Compared with mice, TCR sequences shared between patients were less clear, possibly partly because of HLA diversity across the patient population. Tofacitinib significantly decreased scalp clonality and the number of expanded CD8+ clones among the top 100 scalp clones. Unlike mouse skin, which is dominated by gammadelta T cells, normal human skin has resident alphabeta T cells that are also sequenced, and this complicates analysis of the scalp TCR repertoire. Because the treated cohort was small and included a single nonresponder, larger studies are needed to assess links between baseline CD8+ expansion and response.

Receptor libraries were prepared by the immunoSEQ multiplex PCR assay. To provide template for TCR sequencing, every sample had RNA extracted and reverse transcribed into cDNA. SuperScript III was used for first-strand cDNA synthesis, primed with a 2:1 mix of oligo-dT and random hexamers. Amplification bias was assessed with a synthetic immune receptor repertoire, and residual bias was removed computationally. In the original analysis: Raw reads were preprocessed to remove errors, and CDR3 was defined according to IMGT conventions as the region from the conserved cysteine to phenylalanine. Clonality was computed by normalizing Shannon entropy by log2 of the number of productive unique TCRs and subtracting the result from 1. Whether each scalp clone was CD4 or CD8 was inferred by checking scalp TCRbeta sequences against the CD4 and CD8 repertoires from sorted blood. Imported from immuneACCESS, the table was reduced by TCRdb to in-frame sequences with V and J called. These copies leave out some clones; in studies compared against another copy, an unresolved V gene accounts for under half, and the cause of the remainder is not known. The V and J calls and clone size are taken from that table; D and trimming were inferred from the DNA. Recorded for this sample are fewer than 250,000 clones; 45% to 65% of them occurred a single time. The ten largest account for 0.65% to 0.7% of the sample.

This clone was seen only a few times. Its target antigen remains unknown. It has no much larger one-base neighbor in the sample; base qualities were not kept. The CDR3 holds 17 amino acids from the cysteine to the phenylalanine. The entry retains the CDR3 DNA only, 51 bases that are in frame from base 1. In the germline V gene (reference sequence), CDR1 corresponds to GTSNPN and CDR2 to SVGIG. Relative to germline, V is missing 2 bases and J is missing 5 bases, with 12 bases of the junction outside any gene match. The time point label, as the study defines it: 4 weeks on oral tofacitinib. Taken with the paper, the label for treatment or condition translates to: oral pan-JAK inhibitor, 5-10 mg twice daily. From alopecia areata patients, peripheral blood was collected along with lesional scalp punch biopsies. After PBMCs were isolated by density centrifugation and stained for CD3, CD4 and CD8, a FACSAria was used to sort CD4+ and CD8+ T cells.

Sequenced material: CD4+ T cells sorted from blood, taken at week 4, from a patient treated with tofacitinib. The V and J genes are TRBV30 and TRBJ2-2, with TRBD2 identical over 9 junction bases. This receptor was taken from a human donor with alopecia areata. The bases are TGTGCCTGGAGTTTCGGCGGTAGCGGGAGTCGTACCGGGGAGCTGTTTTTT. This encodes CAWSFGGSGSRTGELFF.